This note documents a single T cell receptor (beta chain) sequence. CDR1 LNHDA and CDR2 SQIVND come from the germline V gene (reference sequence). Trimming at V came to 3 bases and at J to 5 bases, leaving 4 bases not matched to a gene. CDR3 length: 14 residues. The sample comes from a study of blood T cell repertoires in COVID-19. In the original processing: Estimation of nucleated cell counts was performed using reference gene primer amplification. Measured with immunoSEQ multiplex PCR; TCRdb has only the in-frame clones, and not every one. V and J calls and clone size are copied from that table; D and trimming were computed from the DNA. The sample yields around 170,000 clones, about 83% seen once.

The sample consisted of peripheral blood. This sequence was found in a man in his 70s who had recovered from COVID-19. This rearrangement joins TRBV19 to TRBJ1-5; 7 bases are shared with TRBD1. CDR3 DNA sequence: TGTGCCAGTAGTATGGGGACAGCATATCAGCCCCAGCATTTT. Its translation: CASSMGTAYQPQHF.